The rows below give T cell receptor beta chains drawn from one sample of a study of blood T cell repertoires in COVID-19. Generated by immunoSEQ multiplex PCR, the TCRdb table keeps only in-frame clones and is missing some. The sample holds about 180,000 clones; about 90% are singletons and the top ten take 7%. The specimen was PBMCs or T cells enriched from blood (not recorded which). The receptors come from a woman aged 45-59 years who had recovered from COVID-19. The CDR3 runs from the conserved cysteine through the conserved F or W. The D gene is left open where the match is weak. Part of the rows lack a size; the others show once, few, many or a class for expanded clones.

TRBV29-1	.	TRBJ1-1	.	TGCAGCGGGGATCGACAGAGTAACACTGAAGCTTTCTTT	CSGDRQSNTEAFF
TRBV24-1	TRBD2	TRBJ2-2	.	TGTGCCCCTCAGACTAGCGGGAGGGCCATAGGTGGGGAGCTGTTTTTT	CAPQTSGRAIGGELFF
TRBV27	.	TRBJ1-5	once	TGTGCCAGCCGTACACAGGGTTGGGATAGCAATCAGCCCCAGCATTTT	CASRTQGWDSNQPQHF
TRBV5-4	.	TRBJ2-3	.	TGTGCCAGCAGCTTGGAACGCGGGATGAGCACAGATACGCAGTATTTT	CASSLERGMSTDTQYF
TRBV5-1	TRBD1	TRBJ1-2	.	TGCGCCAGCAGGCCCGGGACAGGGTATGGCTACACCTTC	CASRPGTGYGYTF
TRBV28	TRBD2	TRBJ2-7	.	TGTGCCAGCAGTTTCCGGACTAGCGGATACGAGCAGTACTTC	CASSFRTSGYEQYF
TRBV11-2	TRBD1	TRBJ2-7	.	TGTGCCAGCAGTCGGGACAGAGCCTACGAGCAGTACTTC	CASSRDRAYEQYF
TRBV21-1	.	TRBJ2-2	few	TGTGCCACCGATCCTTGGGGCCAAGGGGAGGGCGACACCGGGGAGCTGTTTTTT	CATDPWGQGEGDTGELFF
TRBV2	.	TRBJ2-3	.	TGTGCCAGCAGTGAGGGGGCACTAGGGTACACAGATACGCAGTATTTT	CASSEGALGYTDTQYF
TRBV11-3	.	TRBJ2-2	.	TGTGCCAGCAGCGGAGCGGGCGGGGAGCTGTTTTTT	CASSGAGGELFF
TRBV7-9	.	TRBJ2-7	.	TGTGCCAGCAGGTCGGGGGCCTACGAGCAGTACTTC	CASRSGAYEQYF
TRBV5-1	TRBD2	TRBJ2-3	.	TGCGCCAGCAGCCGAAGCGGGAGCCCAGATACGCAGTATTTT	CASSRSGSPDTQYF
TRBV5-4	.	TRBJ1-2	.	TGTGCCAGCAGCTCCCCCTACACAGGGCCCTACACCTTC	CASSSPYTGPYTF
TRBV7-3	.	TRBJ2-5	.	TGTGCCAGCAGCTGGCCTCTCCATGGAGAGACCCAGTACTTC	CASSWPLHGETQYF
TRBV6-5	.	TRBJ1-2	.	TGTGCCAGCAGTTACTCGAAGGGGTTCTATGGCTACACCTTC	CASSYSKGFYGYTF
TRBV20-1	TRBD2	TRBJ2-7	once	TGCAGTGCTAGTCCCCTAGCGGGAGTGAGGGAGCAGTACTTC	CSASPLAGVREQYF
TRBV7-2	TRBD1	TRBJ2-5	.	TGTGCCAGCAGCTTATTCAGGGGGCAAGAGACCCAGTACTTC	CASSLFRGQETQYF
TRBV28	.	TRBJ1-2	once	TGTGCCAGCAGTTTAAGTACTTATGGCTACACCTTC	CASSLSTYGYTF
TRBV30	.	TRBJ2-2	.	TGTGCCTGGAGTCGGAGGGGGGGGGCACCGAACACCGGGGAGCTGTTTTTT	CAWSRRGGAPNTGELFF
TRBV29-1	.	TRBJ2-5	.	TGCAGCGTTGGCAGGGGCCAAGAGACCCAGTACTTC	CSVGRGQETQYF
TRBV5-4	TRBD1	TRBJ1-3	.	TGTGCCAGCAGCTTCGACAGGGGGAGCGGAAACACCATATATTTT	CASSFDRGSGNTIYF
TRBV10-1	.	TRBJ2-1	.	TGCGCCAGCAGTGAGGGATCGGGAGCCCCCTTCTACAATGAGCAGTTCTTC	CASSEGSGAPFYNEQFF
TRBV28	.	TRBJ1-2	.	TGTGCCAGCAGTTTAAGGCGGGTCCGGGGCTACACCTTC	CASSLRRVRGYTF
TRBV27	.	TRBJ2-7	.	TGTGCCAGCAGTTTAAAACCCCCCCTGTTGAGCTCCTACGAGCAGTACTTC	CASSLKPPLLSSYEQYF
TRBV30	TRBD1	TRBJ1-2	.	TGTGCCTGGAGTAGGGACAGGGGAATAGGTGGCTACACCTTC	CAWSRDRGIGGYTF
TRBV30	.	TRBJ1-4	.	TGTGCCTGGAGTCTAGGGGCAGGTTTTAATGAAAAACTGTTTTTT	CAWSLGAGFNEKLFF
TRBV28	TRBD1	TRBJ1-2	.	TGTGCCAGCAGTCCCGGACAGGGTGGCTATGGCTACACCTTC	CASSPGQGGYGYTF
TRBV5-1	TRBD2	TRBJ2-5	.	TGCGCCAGCAGCTTACGCCCGACTAGCGATTACTCCCCAGAGACCCAGTACTTC	CASSLRPTSDYSPETQYF
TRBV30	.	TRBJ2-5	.	TGTGCCTGGAGTCCGGGACCCCGGGGGTCCCAGTACTTC	CAWSPGPRGSQYF
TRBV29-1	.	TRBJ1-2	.	TGCAGCGTCGTCACTCGGGGGACTTCTAACTATGGCTACACCTTC	CSVVTRGTSNYGYTF
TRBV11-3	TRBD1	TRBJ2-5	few	TGTGCCAGCAGCCCTCAGAGGGGGCTTAGCCAAGAGACCCAGTACTTC	CASSPQRGLSQETQYF
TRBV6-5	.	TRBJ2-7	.	TGTGCCAGCAGCCGCCAGGGGATCGGCGAGCAGTACTTC	CASSRQGIGEQYF
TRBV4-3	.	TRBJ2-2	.	TGCGCCAGCAGCCAAGGTCGGGGATCCACCGGGGAGCTGTTTTTT	CASSQGRGSTGELFF
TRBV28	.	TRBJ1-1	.	TGTGCCAGCAGTTTCTACCGAGAGAACACTGAAGCTTTCTTT	CASSFYRENTEAFF
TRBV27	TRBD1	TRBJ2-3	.	TGTGCCAGCAGCCTTCAGGGACAGGGGCGCCACACAGATACGCAGTATTTT	CASSLQGQGRHTDTQYF
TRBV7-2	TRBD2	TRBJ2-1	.	TGTGCCAGCAGCTTCACTAGCGGGAGTTATGAGCAGTTCTTC	CASSFTSGSYEQFF
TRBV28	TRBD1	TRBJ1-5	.	TGTGCCAGCAGTTCGACAGGGTTTTCGGGCAATCAGCCCCAGCATTTT	CASSSTGFSGNQPQHF
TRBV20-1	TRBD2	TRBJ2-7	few	TGCAGTGCTAGTAAGAGCGGGAGGCTCTACGAGCAGTACTTC	CSASKSGRLYEQYF
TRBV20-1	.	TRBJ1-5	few	TGCAGTGCTAGTAGGGGCCGACAGCCCCAGCATTTT	CSASRGRQPQHF
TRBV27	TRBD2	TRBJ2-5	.	TGTGCCAGCAGCCTTAGCGGGAGAAAGACCCAGTACTTC	CASSLSGRKTQYF
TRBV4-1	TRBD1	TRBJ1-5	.	TGCGCCAGCAGCCTGGGACAGATGGATCAGCCCCAGCATTTT	CASSLGQMDQPQHF